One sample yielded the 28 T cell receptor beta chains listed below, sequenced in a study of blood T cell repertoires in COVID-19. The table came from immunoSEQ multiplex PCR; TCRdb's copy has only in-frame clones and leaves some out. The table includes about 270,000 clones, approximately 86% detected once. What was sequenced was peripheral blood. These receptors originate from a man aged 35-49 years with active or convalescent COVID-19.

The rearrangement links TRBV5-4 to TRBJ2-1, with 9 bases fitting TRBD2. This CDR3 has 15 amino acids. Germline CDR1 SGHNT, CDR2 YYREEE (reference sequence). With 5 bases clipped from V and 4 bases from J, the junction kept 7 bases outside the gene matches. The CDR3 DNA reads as TGTGCCAGCAGATCGGGACTAGCCGAATACAATGAGCAGTTCTTC. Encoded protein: CASRSGLAEYNEQFF.

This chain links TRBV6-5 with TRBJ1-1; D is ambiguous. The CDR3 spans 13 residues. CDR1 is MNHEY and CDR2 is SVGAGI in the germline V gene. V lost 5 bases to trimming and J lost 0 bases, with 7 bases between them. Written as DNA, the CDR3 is TGTGCCAGCAGTCGCCAGGTGAACACTGAAGCTTTCTTT. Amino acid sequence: CASSRQVNTEAFF.

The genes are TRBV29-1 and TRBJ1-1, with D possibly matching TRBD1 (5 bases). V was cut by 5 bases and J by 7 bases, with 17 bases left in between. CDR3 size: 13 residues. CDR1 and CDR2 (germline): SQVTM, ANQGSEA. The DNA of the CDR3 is TGCAGCGTTAAGACAGAACCCCTGGGTGAAGCTTTCTTT. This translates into CSVKTEPLGEAFF.

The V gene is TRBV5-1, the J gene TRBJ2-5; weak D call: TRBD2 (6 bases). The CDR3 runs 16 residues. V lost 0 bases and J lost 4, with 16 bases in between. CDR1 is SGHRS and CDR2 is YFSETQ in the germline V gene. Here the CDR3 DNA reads TGCGCCAGCAGCTTGGACACTTTAGGAGGGGCAGAGACCCAGTACTTC. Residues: CASSLDTLGGAETQYF.

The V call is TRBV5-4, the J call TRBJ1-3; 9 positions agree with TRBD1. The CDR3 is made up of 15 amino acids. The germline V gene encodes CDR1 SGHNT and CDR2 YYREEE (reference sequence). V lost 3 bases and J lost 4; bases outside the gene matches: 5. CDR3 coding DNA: TGTGCCAGCAGCTCGGGGACAGGGTGGGGAAACACCATATATTTT. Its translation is CASSSGTGWGNTIYF.

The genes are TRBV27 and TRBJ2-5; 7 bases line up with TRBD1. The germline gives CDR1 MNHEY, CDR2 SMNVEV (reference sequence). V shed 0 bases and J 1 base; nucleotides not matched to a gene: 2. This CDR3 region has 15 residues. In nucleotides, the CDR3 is TGTGCCAGCAGTTTATCGACAGGGCCCCAAGAGACCCAGTACTTC. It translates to CASSLSTGPQETQYF.

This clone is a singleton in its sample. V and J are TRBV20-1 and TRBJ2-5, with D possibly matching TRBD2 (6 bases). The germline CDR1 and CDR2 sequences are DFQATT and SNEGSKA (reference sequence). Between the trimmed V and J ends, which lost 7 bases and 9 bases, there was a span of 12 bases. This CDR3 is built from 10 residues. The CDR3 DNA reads TGCAGTGTGGAGGGGTCGGCCCAGTACTTC. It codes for CSVEGSAQYF.

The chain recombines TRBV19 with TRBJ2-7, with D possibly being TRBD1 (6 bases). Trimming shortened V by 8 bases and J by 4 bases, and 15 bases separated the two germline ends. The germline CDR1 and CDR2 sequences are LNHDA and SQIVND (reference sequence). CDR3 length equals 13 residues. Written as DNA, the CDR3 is TGTGCCAGTCGGTCACAGGGTGGGTACGAGCAGTACTTC. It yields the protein CASRSQGGYEQYF. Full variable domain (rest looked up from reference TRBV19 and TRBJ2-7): DGGITQSPKYLFRKEGQNVTLSCEQNLNHDAMYWYRQDPGQGLRLIYYSQIVNDFQKGDIAEGYSVSREKKESFPLTVTSAQKNPTAFYLCASRSQGGYEQYFGPGTRLTVT.

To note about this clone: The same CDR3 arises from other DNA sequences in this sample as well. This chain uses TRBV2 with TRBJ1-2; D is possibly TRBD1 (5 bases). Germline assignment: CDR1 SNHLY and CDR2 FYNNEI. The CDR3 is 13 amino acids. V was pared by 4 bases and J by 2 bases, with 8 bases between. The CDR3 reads CASSGQRNYGYTF. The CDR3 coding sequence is TGTGCCAGCAGTGGACAGAGAAACTATGGCTACACCTTC.

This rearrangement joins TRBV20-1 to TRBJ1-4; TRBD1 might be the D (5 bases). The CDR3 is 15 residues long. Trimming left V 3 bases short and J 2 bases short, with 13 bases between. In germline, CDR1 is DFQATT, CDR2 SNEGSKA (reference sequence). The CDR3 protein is CSASPEEGTNEKLFF. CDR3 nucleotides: TGCAGTGCTAGTCCCGAGGAGGGGACTAATGAAAAACTGTTTTTT.

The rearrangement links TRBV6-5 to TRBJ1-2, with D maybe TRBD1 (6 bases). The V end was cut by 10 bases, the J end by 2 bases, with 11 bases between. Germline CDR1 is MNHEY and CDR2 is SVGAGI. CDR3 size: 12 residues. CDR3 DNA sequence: TGTGCCACCGAGGGGGTCAACTATGGCTACACCTTC. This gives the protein CATEGVNYGYTF.

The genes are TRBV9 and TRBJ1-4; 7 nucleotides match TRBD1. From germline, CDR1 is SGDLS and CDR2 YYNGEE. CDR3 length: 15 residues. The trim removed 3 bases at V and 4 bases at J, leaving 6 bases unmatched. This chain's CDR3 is CASSGYGQDNEKLFF. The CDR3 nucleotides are TGTGCCAGCAGCGGTTACGGACAGGATAATGAAAAACTGTTTTTT.

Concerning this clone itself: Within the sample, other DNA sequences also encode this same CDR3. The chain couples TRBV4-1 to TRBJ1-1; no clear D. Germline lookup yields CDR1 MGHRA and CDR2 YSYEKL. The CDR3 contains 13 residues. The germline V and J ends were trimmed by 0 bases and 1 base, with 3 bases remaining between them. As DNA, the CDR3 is TGCGCCAGCAGCCAAGATCGGAACACTGAAGCTTTCTTT. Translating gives CASSQDRNTEAFF.

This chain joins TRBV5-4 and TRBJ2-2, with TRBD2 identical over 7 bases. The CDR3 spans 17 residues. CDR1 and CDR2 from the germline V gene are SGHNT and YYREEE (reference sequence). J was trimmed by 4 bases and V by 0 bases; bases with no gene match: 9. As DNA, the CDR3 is TGTGCCAGCAGCTTGGACGGGTCGTGGGGGGGCACCGGGGAGCTGTTTTTT. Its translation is CASSLDGSWGGTGELFF.

CDR3 residues: CASSPTSYEQYF. In DNA, the CDR3 is TGTGCCAGCAGCCCTACCTCCTACGAGCAGTACTTC. This chain connects TRBV7-9 to TRBJ2-7; D unresolved. V lost 5 bases and J lost 0, with 5 bases in between. Germline CDR1 is SEHNR and CDR2 is FQNEAQ (reference sequence). The CDR3 runs 12 residues.

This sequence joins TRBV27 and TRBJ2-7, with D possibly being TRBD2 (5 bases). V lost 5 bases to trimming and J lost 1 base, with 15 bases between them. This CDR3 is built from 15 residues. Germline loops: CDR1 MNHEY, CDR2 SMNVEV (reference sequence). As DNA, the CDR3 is TGTGCCAGCAGTCCAACGCCGACGGGATCCTACGAGCAGTACTTC. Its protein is CASSPTPTGSYEQYF.

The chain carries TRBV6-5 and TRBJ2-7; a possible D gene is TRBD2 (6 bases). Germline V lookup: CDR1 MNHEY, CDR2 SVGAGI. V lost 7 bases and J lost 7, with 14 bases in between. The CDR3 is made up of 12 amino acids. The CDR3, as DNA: TGTGCCAGCAATGCAGGGAGGCGGGAGCAGTACTTC. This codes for CASNAGRREQYF.

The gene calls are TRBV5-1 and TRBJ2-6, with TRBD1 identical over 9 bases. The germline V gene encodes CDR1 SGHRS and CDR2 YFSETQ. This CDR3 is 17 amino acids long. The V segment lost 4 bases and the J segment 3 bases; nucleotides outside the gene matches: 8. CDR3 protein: CASSEGTGLRGANVLTF. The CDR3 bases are TGCGCCAGCAGCGAGGGGACAGGGCTTCGTGGGGCCAACGTCCTGACTTTC.

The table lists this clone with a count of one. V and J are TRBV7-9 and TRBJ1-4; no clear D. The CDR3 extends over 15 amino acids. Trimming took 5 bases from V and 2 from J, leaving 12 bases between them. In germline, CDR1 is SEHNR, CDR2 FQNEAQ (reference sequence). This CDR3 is CASSEEVSTNEKLFF. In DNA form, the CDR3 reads TGTGCCAGCAGCGAAGAGGTATCGACTAATGAAAAACTGTTTTTT.

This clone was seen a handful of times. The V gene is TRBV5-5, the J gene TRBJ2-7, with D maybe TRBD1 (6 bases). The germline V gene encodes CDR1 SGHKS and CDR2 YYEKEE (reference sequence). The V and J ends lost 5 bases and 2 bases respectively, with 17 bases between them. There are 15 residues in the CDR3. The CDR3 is CASRRQDPLPYEQYF. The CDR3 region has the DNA TGTGCCAGCAGGAGACAGGACCCTCTACCCTACGAGCAGTACTTC.

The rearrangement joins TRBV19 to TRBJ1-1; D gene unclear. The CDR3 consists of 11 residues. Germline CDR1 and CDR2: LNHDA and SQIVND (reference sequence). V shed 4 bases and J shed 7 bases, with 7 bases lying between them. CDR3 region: CASSRADEAFF. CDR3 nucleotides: TGTGCCAGTAGTAGGGCAGATGAAGCTTTCTTT.

CDR3 loop: CASSLAGGAGEQFF. CDR3 sequence (DNA): TGTGCCAGCAGCTTGGCGGGGGGGGCCGGTGAGCAGTTCTTC. The V gene is TRBV7-2, the J gene TRBJ2-1; TRBD2 agrees at 9 bases. Germline V gene data show CDR1 as SGHTA and CDR2 as FQGNSA. The CDR3 consists of 14 residues. The trim removed 3 bases at V and 9 bases at J, leaving 6 bases unmatched.

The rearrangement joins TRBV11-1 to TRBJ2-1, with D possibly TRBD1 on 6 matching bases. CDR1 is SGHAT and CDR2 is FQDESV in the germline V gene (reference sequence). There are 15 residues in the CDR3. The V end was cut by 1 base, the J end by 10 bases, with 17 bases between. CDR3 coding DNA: TGTGCCAGCAGCTTAGGATGGGATCTAAGGGGGGAGCAGTTCTTC. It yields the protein CASSLGWDLRGEQFF.

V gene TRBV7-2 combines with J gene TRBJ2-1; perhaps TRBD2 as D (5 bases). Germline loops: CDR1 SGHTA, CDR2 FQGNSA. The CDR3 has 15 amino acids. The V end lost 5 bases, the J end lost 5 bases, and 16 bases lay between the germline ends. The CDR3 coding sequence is TGTGCCAGCAGCCTTCTAGCCGTACTCAACAATGAGCAGTTCTTC. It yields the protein CASSLLAVLNNEQFF.

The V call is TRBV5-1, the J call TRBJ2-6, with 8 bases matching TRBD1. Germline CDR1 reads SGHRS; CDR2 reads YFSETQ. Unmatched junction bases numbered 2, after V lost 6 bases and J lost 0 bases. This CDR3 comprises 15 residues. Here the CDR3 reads CASMGQDSGANVLTF. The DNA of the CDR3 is TGCGCCAGCATGGGACAGGACTCTGGGGCCAACGTCCTGACTTTC.

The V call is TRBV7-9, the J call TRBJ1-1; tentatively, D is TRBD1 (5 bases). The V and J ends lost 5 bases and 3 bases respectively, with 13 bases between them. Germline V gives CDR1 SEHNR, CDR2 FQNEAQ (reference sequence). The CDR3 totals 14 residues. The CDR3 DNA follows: TGTGCCAGCAGCGACGGAAGGGGTTACACTGAAGCTTTCTTT. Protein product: CASSDGRGYTEAFF.

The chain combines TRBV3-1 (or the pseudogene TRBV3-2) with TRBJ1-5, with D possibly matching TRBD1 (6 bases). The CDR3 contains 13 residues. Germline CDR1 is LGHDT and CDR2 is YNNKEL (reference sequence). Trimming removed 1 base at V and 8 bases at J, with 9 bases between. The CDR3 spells CASSQGQGKPQHF. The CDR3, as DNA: TGTGCCAGCAGCCAAGGGCAGGGGAAGCCCCAGCATTTT.

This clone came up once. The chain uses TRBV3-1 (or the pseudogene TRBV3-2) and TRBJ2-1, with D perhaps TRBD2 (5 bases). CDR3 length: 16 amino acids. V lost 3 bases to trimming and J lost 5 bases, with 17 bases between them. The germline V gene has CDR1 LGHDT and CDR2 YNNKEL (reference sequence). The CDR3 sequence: CASSQRTGGPNNEQFF. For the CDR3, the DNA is TGTGCCAGCAGCCAGAGGACTGGTGGACCAAACAATGAGCAGTTCTTC.